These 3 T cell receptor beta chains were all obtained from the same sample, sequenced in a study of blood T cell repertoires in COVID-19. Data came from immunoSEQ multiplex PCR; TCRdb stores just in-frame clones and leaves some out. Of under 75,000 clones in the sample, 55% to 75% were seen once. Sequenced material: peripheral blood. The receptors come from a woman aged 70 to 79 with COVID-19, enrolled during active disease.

The CDR3 reads CASTTGPFSQETQYF. The DNA for the CDR3 is TGCGCCAGCACAACAGGCCCCTTCAGCCAAGAGACCCAGTACTTC. The rearrangement joins TRBV5-1 to TRBJ2-5, with D perhaps matching TRBD1 (5 bases). Trimming shortened V by 6 bases and J by 1 base, and 16 bases separated the two germline ends. Germline CDR1 is SGHRS and CDR2 is YFSETQ. The CDR3 has 15 residues.

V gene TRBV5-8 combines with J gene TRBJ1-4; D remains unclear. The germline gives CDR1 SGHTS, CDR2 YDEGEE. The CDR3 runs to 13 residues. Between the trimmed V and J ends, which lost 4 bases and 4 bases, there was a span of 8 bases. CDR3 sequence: CASSAGLNEKLFF. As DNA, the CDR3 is TGTGCCAGCAGCGCTGGCCTTAATGAAAAACTGTTTTTT.

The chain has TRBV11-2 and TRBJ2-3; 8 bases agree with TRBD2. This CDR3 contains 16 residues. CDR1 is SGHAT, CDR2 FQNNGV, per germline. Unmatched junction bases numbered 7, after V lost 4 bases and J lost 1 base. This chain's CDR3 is CASSSRAGEGTDTQYF. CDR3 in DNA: TGTGCCAGCAGCTCCCGAGCGGGAGAGGGCACAGATACGCAGTATTTT.